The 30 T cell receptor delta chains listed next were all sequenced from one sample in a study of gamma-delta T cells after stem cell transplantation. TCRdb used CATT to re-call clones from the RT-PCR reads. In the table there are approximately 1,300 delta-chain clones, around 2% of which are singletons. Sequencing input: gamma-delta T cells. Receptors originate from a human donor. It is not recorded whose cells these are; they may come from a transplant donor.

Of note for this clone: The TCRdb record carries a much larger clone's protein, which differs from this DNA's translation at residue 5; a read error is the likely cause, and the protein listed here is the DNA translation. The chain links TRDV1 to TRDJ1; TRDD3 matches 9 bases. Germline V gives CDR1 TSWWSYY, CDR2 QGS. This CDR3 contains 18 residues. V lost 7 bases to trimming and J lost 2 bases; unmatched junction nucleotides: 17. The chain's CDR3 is CALVVPTGGRGGTDKLIF. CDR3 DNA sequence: TGTGCTCTTGTGGTTCCTACTGGGGGAAGGGGTGGTACCGATAAACTCATCTTT.

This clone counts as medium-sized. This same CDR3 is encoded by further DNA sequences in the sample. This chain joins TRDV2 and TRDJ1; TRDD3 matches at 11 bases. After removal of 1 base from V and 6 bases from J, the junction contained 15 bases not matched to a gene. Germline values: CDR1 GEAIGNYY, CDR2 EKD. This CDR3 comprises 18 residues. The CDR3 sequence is CACDTVGLPAGGYNKLIF. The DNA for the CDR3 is TGTGCCTGTGACACTGTGGGCCTTCCTGCTGGGGGATACAATAAACTCATCTTT.

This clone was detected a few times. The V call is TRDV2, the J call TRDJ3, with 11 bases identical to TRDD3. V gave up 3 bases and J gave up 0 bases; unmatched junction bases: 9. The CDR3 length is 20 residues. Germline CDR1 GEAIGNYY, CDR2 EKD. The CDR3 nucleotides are TGTGCCTGTGACTCCTTAGTGGGGGATACGCACTCCTGGGACACCCGACAGATGTTTTTC. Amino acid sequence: CACDSLVGDTHSWDTRQMFF.

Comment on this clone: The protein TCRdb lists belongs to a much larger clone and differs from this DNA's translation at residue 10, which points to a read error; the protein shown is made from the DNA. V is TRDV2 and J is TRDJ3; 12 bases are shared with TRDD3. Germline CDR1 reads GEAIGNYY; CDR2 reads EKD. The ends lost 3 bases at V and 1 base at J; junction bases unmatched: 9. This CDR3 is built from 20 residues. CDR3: CACDPTGGYTGSWDTRQMFF. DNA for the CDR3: TGTGCCTGTGACCCTACTGGGGGATACACGGGGTCCTGGGACACCCGACAGATGTTTTTC.

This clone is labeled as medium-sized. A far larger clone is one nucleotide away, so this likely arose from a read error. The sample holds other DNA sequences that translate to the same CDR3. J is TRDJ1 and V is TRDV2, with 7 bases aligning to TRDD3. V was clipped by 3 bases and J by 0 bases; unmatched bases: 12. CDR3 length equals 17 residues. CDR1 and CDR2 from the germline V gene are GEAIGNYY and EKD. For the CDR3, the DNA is TGTGCCTGTGACCCCGTGGGGGACACGACCCACACCGATAAACTCATCTTT. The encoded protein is CACDPVGDTTHTDKLIF.

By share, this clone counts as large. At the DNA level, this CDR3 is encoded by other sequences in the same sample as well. In nucleotides, the CDR3 is TGTGCTCTTGGGGAAAATCCTACTAAGACTGTCCTAATTCTAGGATACCGCCTTTTGACAGCACAACTCTTCTTT. It encodes CALGENPTKTVLILGYRLLTAQLFF. The chain joins TRDV1 to TRDJ2; possibly TRDD2 or TRDD3 for D (6 bases each). The CDR3 spans 25 residues. Germline values: CDR1 TSWWSYY, CDR2 QGS. V was shortened by 2 bases and J by 1 base, with 38 bases between the two germline ends.

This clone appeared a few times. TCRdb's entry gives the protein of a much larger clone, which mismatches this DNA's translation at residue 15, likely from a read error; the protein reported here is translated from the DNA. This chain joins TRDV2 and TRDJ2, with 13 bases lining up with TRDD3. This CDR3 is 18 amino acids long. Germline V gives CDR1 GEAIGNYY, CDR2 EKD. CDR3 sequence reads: CACDAVLGDTRKTARLFF. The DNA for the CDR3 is TGTGCCTGTGACGCGGTACTGGGGGATACGCGGAAGACAGCACGACTCTTCTTT.

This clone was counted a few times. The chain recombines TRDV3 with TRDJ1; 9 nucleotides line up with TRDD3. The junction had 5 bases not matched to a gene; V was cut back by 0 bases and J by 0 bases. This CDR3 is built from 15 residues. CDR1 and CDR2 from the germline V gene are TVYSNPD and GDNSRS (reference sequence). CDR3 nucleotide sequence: TGTGCCTTTAGTCCTACTGGGGGAAACACCGATAAACTCATCTTT. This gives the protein CAFSPTGGNTDKLIF.

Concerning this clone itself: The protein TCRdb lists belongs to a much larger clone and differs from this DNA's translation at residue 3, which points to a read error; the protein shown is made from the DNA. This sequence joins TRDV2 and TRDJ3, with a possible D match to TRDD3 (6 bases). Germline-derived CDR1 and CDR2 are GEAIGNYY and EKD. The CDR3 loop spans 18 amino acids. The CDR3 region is CARDTAGVSSWDTRQMFF. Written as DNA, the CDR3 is TGTGCCCGTGACACCGCTGGGGTAAGCTCCTGGGACACCCGACAGATGTTTTTC.

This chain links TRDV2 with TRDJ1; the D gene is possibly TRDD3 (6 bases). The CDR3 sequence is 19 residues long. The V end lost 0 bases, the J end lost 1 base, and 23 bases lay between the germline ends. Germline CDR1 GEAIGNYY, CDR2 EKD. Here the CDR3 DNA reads TGTGCCTGTGACACCGTTAGCCTGGGGCCGCGGGCGGCCACCGATAAACTCATCTTT. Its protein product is CACDTVSLGPRAATDKLIF.

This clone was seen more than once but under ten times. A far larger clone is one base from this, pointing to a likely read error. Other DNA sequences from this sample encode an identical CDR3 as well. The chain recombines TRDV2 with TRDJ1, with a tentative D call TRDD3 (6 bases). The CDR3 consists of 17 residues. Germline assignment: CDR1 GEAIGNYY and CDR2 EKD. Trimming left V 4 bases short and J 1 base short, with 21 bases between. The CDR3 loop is CACDTVVRGSSTDKLIF. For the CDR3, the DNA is TGTGCCTGTGATACCGTCGTTAGGGGATCCAGCACCGATAAACTCATCTTT.

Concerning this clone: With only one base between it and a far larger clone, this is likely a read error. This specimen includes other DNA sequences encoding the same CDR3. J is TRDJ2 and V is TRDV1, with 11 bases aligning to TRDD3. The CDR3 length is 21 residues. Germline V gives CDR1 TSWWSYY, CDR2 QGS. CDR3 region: CALGGKLLAGGYKRKAAQLFF. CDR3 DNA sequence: TGTGCCCTTGGGGGAAAGCTACTTGCTGGGGGATACAAGCGGAAGGCAGCACAACTCTTCTTT.

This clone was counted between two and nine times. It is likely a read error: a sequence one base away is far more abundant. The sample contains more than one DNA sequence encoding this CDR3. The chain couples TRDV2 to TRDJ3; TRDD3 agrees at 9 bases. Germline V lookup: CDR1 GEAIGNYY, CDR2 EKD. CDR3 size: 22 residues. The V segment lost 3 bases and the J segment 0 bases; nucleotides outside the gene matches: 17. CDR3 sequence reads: CACDPAQPRGLGDSWDTRQMFF. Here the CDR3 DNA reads TGTGCCTGTGACCCAGCCCAGCCCCGGGGACTGGGGGACTCCTGGGACACCCGACAGATGTTTTTC.

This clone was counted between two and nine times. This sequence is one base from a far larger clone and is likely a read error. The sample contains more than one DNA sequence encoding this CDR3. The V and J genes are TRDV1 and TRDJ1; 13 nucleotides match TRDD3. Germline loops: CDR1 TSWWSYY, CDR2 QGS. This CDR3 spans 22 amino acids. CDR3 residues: CALGEPRIPSYWGIRAILKLIF. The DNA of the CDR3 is TGTGCTCTCGGGGAACCGAGGATTCCCAGCTACTGGGGGATACGTGCAATTCTTAAACTCATCTTT.

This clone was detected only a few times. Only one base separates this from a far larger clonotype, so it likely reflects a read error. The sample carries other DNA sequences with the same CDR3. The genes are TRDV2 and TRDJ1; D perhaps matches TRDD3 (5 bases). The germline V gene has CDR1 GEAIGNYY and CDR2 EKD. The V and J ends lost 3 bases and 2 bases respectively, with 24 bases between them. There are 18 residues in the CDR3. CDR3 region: CACDEATGGSVRTDKLIF. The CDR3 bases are TGTGCCTGTGACGAAGCTACTGGAGGATCCGTGAGGACCGATAAACTCATCTTT.

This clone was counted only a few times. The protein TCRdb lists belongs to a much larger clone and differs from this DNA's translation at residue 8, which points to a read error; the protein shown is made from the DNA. DNA of the CDR3: TGTGCCTGTGACCCCCTGGGTGAACTGGGGGATACTCTGTACACCGATAAACTCATCTTT. As protein: CACDPLGELGDTLYTDKLIF. This chain links TRDV2 with TRDJ1; TRDD3 aligns across 12 bases. CDR3 size: 20 residues. Germline V lookup: CDR1 GEAIGNYY, CDR2 EKD. J lost 0 bases, V lost 3 bases, and 16 bases had no gene match.

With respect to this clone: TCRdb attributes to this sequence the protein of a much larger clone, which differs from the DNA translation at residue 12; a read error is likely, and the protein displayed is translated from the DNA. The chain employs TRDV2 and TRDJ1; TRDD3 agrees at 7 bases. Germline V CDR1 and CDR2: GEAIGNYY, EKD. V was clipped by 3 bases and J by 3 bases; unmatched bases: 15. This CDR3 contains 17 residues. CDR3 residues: CACDPVGGDLHPDKLIF. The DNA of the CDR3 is TGTGCCTGTGACCCCGTTGGGGGGGATCTCCACCCCGATAAACTCATCTTT.

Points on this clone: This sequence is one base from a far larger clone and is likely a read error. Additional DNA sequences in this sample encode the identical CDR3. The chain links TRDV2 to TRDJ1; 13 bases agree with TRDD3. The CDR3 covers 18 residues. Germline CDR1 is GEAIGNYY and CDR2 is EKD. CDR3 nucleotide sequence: TGTGCCTGTGACCCGGTTTGGACTGGGGGATACGCGACCGATAAGCTCATCTTT. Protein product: CACDPVWTGGYATDKLIF.

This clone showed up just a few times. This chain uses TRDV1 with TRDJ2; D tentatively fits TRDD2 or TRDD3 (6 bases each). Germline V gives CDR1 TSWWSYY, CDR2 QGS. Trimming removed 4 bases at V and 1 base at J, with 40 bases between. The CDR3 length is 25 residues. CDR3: CALGGNPTKAVLILGYRLLTAQLFF. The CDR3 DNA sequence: TGTGCTCTTGGGGGAAATCCTACTAAGGCTGTCCTAATTCTAGGATACCGCCTTTTGACAGCACAACTCTTCTTT.

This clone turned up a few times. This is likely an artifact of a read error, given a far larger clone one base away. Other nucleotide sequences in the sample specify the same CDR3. CDR3 protein: CACDTYWGDESDSLARFDKLIF. CDR3 DNA sequence: TGTGCCTGTGACACGTACTGGGGTGACGAGTCGGATTCGCTAGCTCGCTTCGATAAACTCATCTTT. V is TRDV2 and J is TRDJ1; TRDD3 aligns across 7 bases. CDR1 GEAIGNYY and CDR2 EKD come from the germline V gene. Unmatched junction bases numbered 29, after V lost 1 base and J lost 4 bases. The CDR3 covers 22 residues.

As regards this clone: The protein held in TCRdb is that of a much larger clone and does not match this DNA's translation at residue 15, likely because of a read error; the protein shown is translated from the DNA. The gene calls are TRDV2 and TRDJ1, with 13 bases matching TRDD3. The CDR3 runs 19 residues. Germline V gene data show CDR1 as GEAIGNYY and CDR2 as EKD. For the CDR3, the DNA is TGTGCCTGTGACACCTTACTGGGGGATACGCCTACGGGCACCGCTAAACTCATCTTT. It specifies CACDTLLGDTPTGTAKLIF.

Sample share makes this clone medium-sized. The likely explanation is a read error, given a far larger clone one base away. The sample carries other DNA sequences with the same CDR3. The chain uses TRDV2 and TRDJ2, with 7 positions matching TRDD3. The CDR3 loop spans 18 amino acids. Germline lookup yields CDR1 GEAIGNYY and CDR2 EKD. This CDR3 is CACDTLGATPSLTAQLFF. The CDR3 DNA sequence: TGTGCCTGTGACACTCTGGGGGCCACCCCCTCTTTGACAGCACAACTCTTCTTC.

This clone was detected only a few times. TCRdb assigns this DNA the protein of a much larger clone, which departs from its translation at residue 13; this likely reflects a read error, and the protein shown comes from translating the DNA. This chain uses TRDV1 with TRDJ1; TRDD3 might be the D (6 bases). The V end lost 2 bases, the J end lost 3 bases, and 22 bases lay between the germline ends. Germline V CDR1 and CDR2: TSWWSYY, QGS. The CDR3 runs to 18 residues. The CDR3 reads CALGEMSPWGPGADKLIF. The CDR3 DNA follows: TGTGCTCTTGGGGAAATGTCGCCTTGGGGGCCTGGGGCCGATAAACTCATCTTT.

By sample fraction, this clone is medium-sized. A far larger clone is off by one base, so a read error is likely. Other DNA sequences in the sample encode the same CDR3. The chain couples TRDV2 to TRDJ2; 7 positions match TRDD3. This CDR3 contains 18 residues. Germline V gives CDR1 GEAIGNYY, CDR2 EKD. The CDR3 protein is CACDTLGATPSLTAQLFF. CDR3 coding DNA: TGTGCCTGTGACACTCTGGGGGCCACCCCCTCTTTGACAGCGCAACTCTTCTTT.

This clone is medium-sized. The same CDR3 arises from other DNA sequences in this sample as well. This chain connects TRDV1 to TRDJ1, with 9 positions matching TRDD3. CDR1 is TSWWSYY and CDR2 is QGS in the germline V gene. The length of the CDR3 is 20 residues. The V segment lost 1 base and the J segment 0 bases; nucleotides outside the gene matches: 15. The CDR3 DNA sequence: TGTGCTCTTGGGGAACCTCCCTGGGGGTGGGGGATAGAGGACACCGATAAACTCATCTTT. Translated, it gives CALGEPPWGWGIEDTDKLIF.

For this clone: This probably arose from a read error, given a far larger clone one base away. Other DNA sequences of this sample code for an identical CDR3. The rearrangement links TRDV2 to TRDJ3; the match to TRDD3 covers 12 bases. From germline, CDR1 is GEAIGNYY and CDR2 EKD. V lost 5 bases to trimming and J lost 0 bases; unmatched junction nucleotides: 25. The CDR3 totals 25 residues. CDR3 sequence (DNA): TGTGCCTGTGCCGGTCGACGTCCAGTACACTGGGGGATACCCCCCCGCTCCTGGGACACCCGACAGATGTTTTTC. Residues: CACAGRRPVHWGIPPRSWDTRQMFF.

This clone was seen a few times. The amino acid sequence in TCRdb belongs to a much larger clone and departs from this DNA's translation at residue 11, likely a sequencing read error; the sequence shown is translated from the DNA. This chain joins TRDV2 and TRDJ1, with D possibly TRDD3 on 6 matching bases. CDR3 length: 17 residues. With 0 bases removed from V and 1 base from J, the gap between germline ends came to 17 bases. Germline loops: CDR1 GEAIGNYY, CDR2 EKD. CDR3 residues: CACDTVVRGSGTDKLIF. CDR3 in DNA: TGTGCCTGTGACACCGTCGTTAGGGGATCCGGCACCGATAAACTCATCTTT.

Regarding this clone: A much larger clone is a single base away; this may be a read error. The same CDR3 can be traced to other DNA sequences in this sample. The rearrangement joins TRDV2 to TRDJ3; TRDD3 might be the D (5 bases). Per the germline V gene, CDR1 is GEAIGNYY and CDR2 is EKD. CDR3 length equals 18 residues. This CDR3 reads CACDTGWGSSWDTRQMFF. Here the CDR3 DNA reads TGTGCCTGCGACACCGGTTGGGGCTCCAGCTGGGACACCCGACAGATGTTTTTC.

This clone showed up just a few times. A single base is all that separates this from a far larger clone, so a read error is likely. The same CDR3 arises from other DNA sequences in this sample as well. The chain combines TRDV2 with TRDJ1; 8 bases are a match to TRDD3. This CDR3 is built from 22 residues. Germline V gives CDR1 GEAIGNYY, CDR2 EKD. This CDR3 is CACDTLPTPLTGGHPYTDKLIF. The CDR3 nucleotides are TGTGCCTGTGACACCTTGCCTACCCCACTTACTGGGGGGCATCCTTACACCGACAAACTCATCTTT.

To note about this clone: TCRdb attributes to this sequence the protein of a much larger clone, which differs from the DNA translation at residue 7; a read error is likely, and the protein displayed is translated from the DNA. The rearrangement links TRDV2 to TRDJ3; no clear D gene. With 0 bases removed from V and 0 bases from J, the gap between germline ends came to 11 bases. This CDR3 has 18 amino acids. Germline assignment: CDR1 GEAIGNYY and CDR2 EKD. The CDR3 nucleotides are TGTGCCTGTGACACCGCTGAGGTAAGCTCCTGGGACACCCGACAGATGTTTTTC. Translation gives CACDTAEVSSWDTRQMFF.